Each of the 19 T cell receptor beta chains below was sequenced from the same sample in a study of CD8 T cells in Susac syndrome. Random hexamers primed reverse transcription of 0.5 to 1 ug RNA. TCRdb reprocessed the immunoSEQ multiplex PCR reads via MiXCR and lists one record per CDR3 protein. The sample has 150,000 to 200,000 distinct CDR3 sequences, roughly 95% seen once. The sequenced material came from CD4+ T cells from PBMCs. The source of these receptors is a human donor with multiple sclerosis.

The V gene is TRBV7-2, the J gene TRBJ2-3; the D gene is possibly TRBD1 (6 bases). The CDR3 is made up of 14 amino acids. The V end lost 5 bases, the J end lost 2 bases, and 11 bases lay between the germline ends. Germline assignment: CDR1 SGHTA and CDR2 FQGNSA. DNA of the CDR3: TGTGCCAGCAGCCCACAGGGAAACACAGATACGCAGTATTTT. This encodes CASSPQGNTDTQYF.

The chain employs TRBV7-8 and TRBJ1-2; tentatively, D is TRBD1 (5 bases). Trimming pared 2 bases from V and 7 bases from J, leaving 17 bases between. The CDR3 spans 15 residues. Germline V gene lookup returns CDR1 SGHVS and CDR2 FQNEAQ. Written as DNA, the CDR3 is TGTGCCAGCAGCTTACGGTCCAGGGAAGGTAGTGGCTACACCTTC. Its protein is CASSLRSREGSGYTF.

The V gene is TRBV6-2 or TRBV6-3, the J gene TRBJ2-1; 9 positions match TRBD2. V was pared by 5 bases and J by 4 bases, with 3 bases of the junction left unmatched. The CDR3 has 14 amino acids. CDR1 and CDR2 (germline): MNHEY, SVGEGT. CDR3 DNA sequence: TGTGCCAGCAGTGGGCGGGGGGGTTACAATGAGCAGTTCTTC. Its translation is CASSGRGGYNEQFF.

CDR3 sequence reads: CASSVGNTIYF. CDR3 nucleotide sequence: TGTGCCAGCAGCGTTGGAAACACCATATATTTT. The rearrangement joins TRBV12-3 or TRBV12-4 to TRBJ1-3; D gene unclear. The CDR3 runs to 11 residues. V dropped 6 bases and J dropped 3 bases, with 3 bases sitting between them.

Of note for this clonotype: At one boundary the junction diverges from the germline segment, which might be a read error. The CDR3 spells CTSNVQGRVGETQYF. CDR3 coding DNA: TGTACCAGCAACGTACAGGGGAGAGTGGGAGAGACCCAGTACTTC. The chain uses TRBV27 and TRBJ2-5; 7 bases are shared with TRBD1. The germline gives CDR1 MNHEY, CDR2 SMNVEV (reference sequence). This CDR3 is 15 amino acids long.

The CDR3 bases are TGTGCCAGCAGCCAAGCCGGAGATACGCAGTATTTT. Protein product: CASSQAGDTQYF. V usage is TRBV14 and J usage is TRBJ2-3; D is uncertain. Germline assignment: CDR1 SGHDN and CDR2 FVKESK. V was shortened by 1 base and J by 5 bases, with 4 bases between the two germline ends. This CDR3 has 12 residues.

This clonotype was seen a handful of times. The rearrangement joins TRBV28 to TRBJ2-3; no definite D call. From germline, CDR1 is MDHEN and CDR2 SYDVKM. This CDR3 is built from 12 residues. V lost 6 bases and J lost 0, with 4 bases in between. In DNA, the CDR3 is TGTGCCAGCAGGACTAGCACAGATACGCAGTATTTT. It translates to CASRTSTDTQYF.

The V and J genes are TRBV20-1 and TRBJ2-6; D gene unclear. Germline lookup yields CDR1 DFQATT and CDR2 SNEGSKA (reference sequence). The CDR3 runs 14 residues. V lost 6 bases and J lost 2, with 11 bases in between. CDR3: CSAEIGAGANVLTF. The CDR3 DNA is TGCAGTGCAGAGATAGGAGCTGGGGCCAACGTCCTGACTTTC.

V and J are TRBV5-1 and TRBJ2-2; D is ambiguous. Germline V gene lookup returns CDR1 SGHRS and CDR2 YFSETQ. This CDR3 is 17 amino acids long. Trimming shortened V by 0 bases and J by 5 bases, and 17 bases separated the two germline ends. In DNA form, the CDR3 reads TGCGCCAGCAGCTTGGCCTTGGTAAACCTCAGAACCGGGGAGCTGTTTTTT. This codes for CASSLALVNLRTGELFF. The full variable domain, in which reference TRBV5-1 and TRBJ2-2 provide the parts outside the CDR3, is KAGVTQTPRYLIKTRGQQVTLSCSPISGHRSVSWYQQTPGQGLQFLFEYFSETQRNKGNFPGRFSGRQFSNSRSEMNVSTLELGDSALYLCASSLALVNLRTGELFFGEGSRLTVL.

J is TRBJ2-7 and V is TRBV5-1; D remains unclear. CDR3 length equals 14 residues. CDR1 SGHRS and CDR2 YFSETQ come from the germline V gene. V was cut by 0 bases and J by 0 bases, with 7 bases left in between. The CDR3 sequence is CASSLENHSYEQYF. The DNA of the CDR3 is TGCGCCAGCAGCTTGGAGAACCACTCCTACGAGCAGTACTTC.

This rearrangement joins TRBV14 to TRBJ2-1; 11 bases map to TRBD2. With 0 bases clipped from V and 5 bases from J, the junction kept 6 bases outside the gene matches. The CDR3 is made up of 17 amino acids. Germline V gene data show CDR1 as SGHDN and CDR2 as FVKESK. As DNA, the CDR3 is TGTGCCAGCAGCCAAGATCCGGGACTAGCGGTCCACAATGAGCAGTTCTTC. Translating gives CASSQDPGLAVHNEQFF.

The CDR3 DNA is TGTGCCAGCAGCTTACAGGGGTGGCGAAATGGCTACACCTTC. Translation: CASSLQGWRNGYTF. The chain has TRBV7-2 and TRBJ1-2; D may be TRBD1 (6 bases). There are 14 residues in the CDR3. CDR1 SGHTA and CDR2 FQGNSA come from the germline V gene. Trimming cost V 2 bases and J 6 bases, with 13 bases left between them.

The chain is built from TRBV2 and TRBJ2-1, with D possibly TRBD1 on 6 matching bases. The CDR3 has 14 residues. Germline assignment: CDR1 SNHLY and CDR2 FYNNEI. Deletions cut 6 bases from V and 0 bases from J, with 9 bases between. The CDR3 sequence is CASRGGYSYNEQFF. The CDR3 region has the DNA TGTGCCAGCAGAGGGGGATACTCCTACAATGAGCAGTTCTTC.

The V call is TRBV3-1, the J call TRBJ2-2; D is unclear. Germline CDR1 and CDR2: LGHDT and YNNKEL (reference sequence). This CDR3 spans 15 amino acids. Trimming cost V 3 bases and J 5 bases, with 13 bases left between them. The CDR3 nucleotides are TGTGCCAGCAGCCACTCCACATTTAGGACCGGGGAGCTGTTTTTT. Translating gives CASSHSTFRTGELFF.

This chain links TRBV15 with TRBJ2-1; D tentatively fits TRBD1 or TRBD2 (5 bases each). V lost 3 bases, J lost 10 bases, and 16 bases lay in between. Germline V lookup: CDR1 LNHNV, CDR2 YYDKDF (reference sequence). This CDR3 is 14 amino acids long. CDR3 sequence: CATSRDGLPGEQFF. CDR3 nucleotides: TGTGCCACCAGCAGGGACGGACTCCCAGGGGAGCAGTTCTTC.

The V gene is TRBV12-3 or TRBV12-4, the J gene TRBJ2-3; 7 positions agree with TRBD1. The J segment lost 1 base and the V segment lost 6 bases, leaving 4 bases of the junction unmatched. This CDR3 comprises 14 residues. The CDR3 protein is CASRVGTGTDTQYF. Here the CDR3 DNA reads TGTGCCAGCAGGGTTGGGACAGGCACAGATACGCAGTATTTT.

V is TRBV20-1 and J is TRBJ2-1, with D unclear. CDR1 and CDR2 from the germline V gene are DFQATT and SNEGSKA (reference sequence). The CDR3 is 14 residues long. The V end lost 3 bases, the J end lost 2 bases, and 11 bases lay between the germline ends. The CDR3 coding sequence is TGCAGTGCTAGTTCCCCCGCCCCCTACAATGAGCAGTTCTTC. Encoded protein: CSASSPAPYNEQFF.

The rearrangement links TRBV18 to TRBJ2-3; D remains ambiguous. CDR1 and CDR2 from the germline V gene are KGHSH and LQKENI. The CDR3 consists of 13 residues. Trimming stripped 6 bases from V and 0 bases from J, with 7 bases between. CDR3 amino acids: CASSWGSTDTQYF. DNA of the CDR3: TGTGCCAGCTCGTGGGGTAGCACAGATACGCAGTATTTT.

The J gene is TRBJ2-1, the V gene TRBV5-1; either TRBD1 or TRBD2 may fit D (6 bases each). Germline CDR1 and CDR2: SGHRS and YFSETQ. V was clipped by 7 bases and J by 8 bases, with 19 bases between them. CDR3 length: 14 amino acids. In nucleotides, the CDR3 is TGCGCCAGCGGAGCGGCCCTGGGGGGCGATGAGCAGTTCTTC. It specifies CASGAALGGDEQFF.